This T cell receptor beta chain was sequenced during a study of CD8+CD57+ T cells in acquired aplastic anemia. Study background: Sorted CD4+ and CD8+ cells yielded DNA averaging around 3.2 ug. Study-level findings and limits: Patients had twenty-nine CD8+ CDR3 sequences in common with controls (the shared set).

The CDR3 is 15 residues long. Germline CDR1 and CDR2: SNHLY and FYNNEI. With respect to this clonotype: Its antigen is not known. The junction differs from germline at one of its ends, possibly a read error.

Both TCR beta VDJ combination and CDR3 sequence profiling were carried out. Genomic DNA was the template for this profiling. Each CDR3 protein gets one entry after TCRdb re-called the reads with MiXCR. The sample holds 180,000 or so distinct CDR3 sequences, around half seen once. For sequencing, patients were chosen who had shown expansion of CD8+CD57+ cells by flow cytometry. Therapy had not been given to patients before blood sampling. The receptor comes from a human donor with aplastic anemia. The sequenced sample was sorted CD4+, CD8+, or CD8+CD57+ T cells (not recorded which) from PBMCs. This chain links TRBV2 with TRBJ2-1, with TRBD2 as a possible D gene (5 bases). As DNA, the CDR3 is TGTGCCAGCAGTGAAACCGCGGGTTACTACAATGGGCAGTTCTTC. Translating it yields CASSETAGYYNGQFF.